This TCR beta chain was found in a study of esophageal squamous cell carcinoma under preoperative chemotherapy. Study context: TCR repertoires were profiled from both peripheral blood T cells and tumor-infiltrating lymphocytes. Study-wide findings and caveats: After paclitaxel-nedaplatin, abundant clones were more likely to contract than amplify. Peripheral T cells migrating into the tumor appeared to partly supply post-treatment tumor-infiltrating lymphocytes.

This clonotype was recorded at least ten times. Its antigen is not known. Time point indicated: before preoperative PTX-NDP chemotherapy. Preoperative chemotherapy with paclitaxel-nedaplatin was given to patients before surgery. TCRdb re-called the PCR reads with MiXCR, one entry per CDR3 protein. The sample has 15,000 to 20,000 distinct CDR3 sequences; approximately 48% are singletons. This material was collected from a patient given preoperative chemotherapy. This receptor was taken from a human donor with esophageal squamous cell carcinoma. The donor label of this sample is uncertain.

CDR3 loop: CASRQGPGPNYGYTF. The DNA of the CDR3 is TGTGCCAGCAGACAAGGACCGGGCCCCAACTATGGCTACACCTTC. V gene TRBV6-1 combines with J gene TRBJ1-2; D is unclear. V was pared by 6 bases and J by 2 bases, with 16 bases between. There are 15 residues in the CDR3. Germline V lookup: CDR1 MNHNS, CDR2 SASEGT.